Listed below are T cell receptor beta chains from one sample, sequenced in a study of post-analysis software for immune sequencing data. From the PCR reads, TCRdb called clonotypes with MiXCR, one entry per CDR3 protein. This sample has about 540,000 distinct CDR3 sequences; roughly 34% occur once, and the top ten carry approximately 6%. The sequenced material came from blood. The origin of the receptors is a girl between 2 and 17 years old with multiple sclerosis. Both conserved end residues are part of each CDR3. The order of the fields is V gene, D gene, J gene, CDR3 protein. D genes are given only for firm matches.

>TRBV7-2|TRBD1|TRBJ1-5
CASSLDVDRGWQPQHF
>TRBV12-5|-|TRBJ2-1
CASGLERAEQFF
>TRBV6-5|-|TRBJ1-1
CASAGRNFFTEAFF
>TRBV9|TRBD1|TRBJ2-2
CASNEGQGSTGELFF
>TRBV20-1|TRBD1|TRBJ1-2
CSARQGFYGYTF
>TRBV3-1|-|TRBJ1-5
CASSQELPGSRARGSNQPQHF
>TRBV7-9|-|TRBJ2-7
CASSTGLYEQYF
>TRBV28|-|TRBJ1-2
CASARISRINYGYTF
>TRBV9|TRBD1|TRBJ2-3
CASSVGDRVTDTQYF
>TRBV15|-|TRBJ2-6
CATSREQGGATGANVLTF
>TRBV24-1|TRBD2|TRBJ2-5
CATSDFREEETQYF
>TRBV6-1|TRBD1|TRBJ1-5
CASNTGAAGSQPQHF
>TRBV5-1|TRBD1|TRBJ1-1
CASSTRQGGGTEAFF
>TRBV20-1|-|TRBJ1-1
CSARVYLEVNTEAFF
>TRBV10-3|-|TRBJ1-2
CAISATRQNYGYTF
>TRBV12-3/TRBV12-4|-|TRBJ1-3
CASSHTGSGNTIYF
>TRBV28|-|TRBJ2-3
CASSSPLLDTQYF
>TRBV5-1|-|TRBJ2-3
CASSYWTGTDTQYF
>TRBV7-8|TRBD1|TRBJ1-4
CASSLLTGGSGEKLFF
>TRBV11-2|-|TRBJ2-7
CASSWAETEQYF
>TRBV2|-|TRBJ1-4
CASSQGTHGEKLFF
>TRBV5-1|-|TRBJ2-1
CASSLTGLTYNEQFF
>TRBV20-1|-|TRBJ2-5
CSARLPRGLETQYF
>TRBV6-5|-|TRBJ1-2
CASSGGVGYGYTF
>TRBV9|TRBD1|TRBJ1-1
CASSVGQWNTEAFF
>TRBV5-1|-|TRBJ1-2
CASSLPGHLNYGYTF
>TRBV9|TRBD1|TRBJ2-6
CASSARTGISTGANVLTF
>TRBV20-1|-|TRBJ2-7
CSASSREFSYEQYF
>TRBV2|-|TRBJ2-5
CASSESRKSYQETQYF
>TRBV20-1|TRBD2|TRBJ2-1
CSASGGAGYNEQFF
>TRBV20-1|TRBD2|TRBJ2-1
CSARRLAMSSYNEQFF
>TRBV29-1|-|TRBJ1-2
CTSMVGGGYTF
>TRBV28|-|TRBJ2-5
CASARLGPPMEQYF
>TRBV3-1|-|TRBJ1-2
CASSRVRGYGYTF
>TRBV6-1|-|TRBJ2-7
CASSALDYEQYF